Following are 7 T cell receptor beta chains from one sample sequenced in a study of shared clonotypes between healthy human individuals. CD45RO-negative, CCR7-selected cells formed the naive CD8 fraction, which excluded terminally differentiated effector memory CD45RA+ cells. Clones were read by immunoSEQ multiplex PCR, and TCRdb kept only the in-frame ones, dropping some. The sample yields 450,000 to 700,000 clones, 95% seen once. Material: naive CD8+ T cells sorted from blood. These receptors were collected from a woman aged 25 to 39 in good health.

The chain employs TRBV7-7 and TRBJ2-7; D gene ambiguous. The CDR3 length is 14 residues. With 2 bases removed from V and 7 bases from J, the gap between germline ends came to 15 bases. Germline V gene lookup returns CDR1 SSHAT and CDR2 FNYEAQ (reference sequence). Here the CDR3 DNA reads TGTGCCAGCAGCTTAAACCCATGGTCGAGGGAGCAGTACTTC. This gives the protein CASSLNPWSREQYF.

The CDR3 is CASSLVPNQSNTGELFF. CDR3 bases: TGTGCCAGCAGCTTAGTTCCCAACCAGTCGAACACCGGGGAGCTGTTTTTT. The chain joins TRBV13 to TRBJ2-2, with D hard to call. Trimming removed 1 base at V and 0 bases at J, with 12 bases between. Germline loops: CDR1 PRHDT, CDR2 FYEKMQ (reference sequence). This CDR3 comprises 17 residues.

This sequence joins TRBV4-1 and TRBJ2-3; 12 bases are a match to TRBD2. The CDR3 has 19 amino acids. V lost 1 base to trimming and J lost 0 bases; unmatched junction nucleotides: 8. The V gene's germline CDR1 is MGHRA and CDR2 YSYEKL. The CDR3 reads CASSQGGTSGRISTDTQYF. DNA for the CDR3: TGCGCCAGCAGCCAAGGAGGTACTAGCGGGAGGATTAGCACAGATACGCAGTATTTT.

The rearrangement links TRBV5-1 to TRBJ2-7; 8 bases map to TRBD2. V gave up 0 bases and J gave up 3 bases; unmatched junction bases: 2. Germline V lookup: CDR1 SGHRS, CDR2 YFSETQ. This CDR3 spans 14 amino acids. The CDR3: CASSLVAGGYEQYF. In nucleotides, the CDR3 is TGCGCCAGCAGCTTGGTCGCGGGAGGCTACGAGCAGTACTTC.

V usage is TRBV5-6 and J usage is TRBJ1-1; D ambiguous. With 3 bases removed from V and 0 bases from J, the gap between germline ends came to 9 bases. The CDR3 has 14 residues. Germline lookup yields CDR1 SGHDT and CDR2 YYEEEE. Here the CDR3 DNA reads TGTGCCAGCAGCTCGGGTCACCTGAACACTGAAGCTTTCTTT. Its translation: CASSSGHLNTEAFF.

The V gene is TRBV30, the J gene TRBJ1-5, with 7 bases matching TRBD1. After removal of 4 bases from V and 2 bases from J, the junction contained 5 bases not matched to a gene. This CDR3 region has 14 residues. The germline CDR1 and CDR2 sequences are GTSNPN and SVGIG (reference sequence). The CDR3 bases are TGTGCCTGGAACCCAGGACAGGGCAATCAGCCCCAGCATTTT. Its protein product is CAWNPGQGNQPQHF.

About this clone: The sample has other DNA sequences that encode this CDR3 too. V usage is TRBV5-4 and J usage is TRBJ1-1; D is unclear. V gave up 2 bases and J gave up 0 bases, with 5 bases separating them. Germline lookup yields CDR1 SGHNT and CDR2 YYREEE (reference sequence). This CDR3 contains 13 residues. CDR3 in amino acids: CASSFGLNTEAFF. In DNA, the CDR3 is TGTGCCAGCAGCTTCGGGTTGAACACTGAAGCTTTCTTT.